A selection of T cell receptor beta chains follows, all from one sample in a study of low-dose radiotherapy and immunotherapy resistance in tumors. TCRdb re-derived calls from the reads in MiXCR, one entry per CDR3 protein. Here the sample spans around 84,000 distinct CDR3 sequences, under 20% being singletons. This specimen was PBMCs, taken after low-dose radiotherapy plus immunotherapy. These receptors were obtained from a male donor with prostate cancer. Both conserved end residues are part of each CDR3. A row's size may be missing; if present it is once, few, many or a size class.

V,size,J,CDR3
TRBV29-1,many,TRBJ2-7,CSVRGGTAYEQYF
TRBV30,many,TRBJ1-1,CAFDRSFEAFF
TRBV29-1,many,TRBJ2-7,CSASYGGPGEQYF
TRBV18,-,TRBJ2-5,CASSPGHQETQYF
TRBV20-1,many,TRBJ2-1,CSASRGSYNEQFF
TRBV20-1,many,TRBJ2-7,CSARDRAGFSLVEQYF
TRBV20-1,many,TRBJ1-1,CSAFDAGQGTTKAFF
TRBV28,many,TRBJ2-7,CASSPKYEQYF
TRBV10-2,many,TRBJ2-2,CASSERRGPGELFF
TRBV7-9,many,TRBJ1-2,CASTAQGNYGYTF
TRBV30,many,TRBJ2-3,CAWVRVMSDTQYF
TRBV6-8,-,TRBJ2-7,CASRPEQGFSYEQYF
TRBV12-3/TRBV12-4,many,TRBJ2-1,CASRGTENEQFF
TRBV5-1,many,TRBJ2-1,CASSLLAGASGEQFF
TRBV24-1,many,TRBJ2-1,CATSEGLGSGKSSYNEQFF
TRBV28,many,TRBJ2-7,CASSSTSGTSGLGQYF
TRBV7-2,many,TRBJ1-5,CASRGDSVNQPQHF
TRBV4-3,many,TRBJ2-3,CASSPGLAGDPDTQYF
TRBV14,many,TRBJ1-1,CASSQERHQNTEAFF
TRBV30,many,TRBJ1-5,CAWSDGKYQPQHF
TRBV7-7,many,TRBJ2-5,CASSLKGRRSKETQYF
TRBV20-1,many,TRBJ1-5,CSASEQASNQPQHF
TRBV29-1,many,TRBJ2-5,CSVRIGQGFGTQYF
TRBV24-1,many,TRBJ1-1,CATRLGGNTEAFF
TRBV7-2,many,TRBJ2-5,CASSVGQARQETQYF
TRBV7-9,many,TRBJ2-7,CASSLDRGQYF
TRBV18,many,TRBJ2-5,CASSWSQGRLQETQYF
TRBV7-2,many,TRBJ1-2,CASSPRTGGNYGYTF
TRBV27,-,TRBJ2-3,CASGSYLSVADTQYF